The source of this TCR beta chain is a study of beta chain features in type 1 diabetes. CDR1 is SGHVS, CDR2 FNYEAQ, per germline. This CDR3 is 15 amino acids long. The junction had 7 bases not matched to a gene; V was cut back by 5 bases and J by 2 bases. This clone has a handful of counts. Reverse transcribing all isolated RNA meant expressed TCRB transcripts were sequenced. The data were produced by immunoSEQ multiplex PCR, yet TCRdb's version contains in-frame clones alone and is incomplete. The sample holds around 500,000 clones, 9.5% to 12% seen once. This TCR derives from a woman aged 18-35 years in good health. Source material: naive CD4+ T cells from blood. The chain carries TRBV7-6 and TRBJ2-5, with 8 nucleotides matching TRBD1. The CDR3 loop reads CASSPHRDRQETQYF. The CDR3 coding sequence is TGTGCCAGCAGCCCCCATAGGGACAGGCAAGAGACCCAGTACTTC.